This T cell receptor beta chain appears in the sequencing data of a study of identical twins. TCRdb redid the calling of the 5' RACE reads with MiXCR, one entry per CDR3 protein. The sample has under 300,000 distinct CDR3 sequences, roughly an eighth seen once. The CDR3 has 15 residues. Trimming cost V 3 bases and J 1 base, with 12 bases left between them. Per the germline V gene, CDR1 is MGHRA and CDR2 is YSYEKL. This clonotype was counted a few times. These data are also associated with another study on yellow fever vaccine responses in identical twins.

The sequence was collected from a woman between 18 and 29 years old in good health. The sequenced sample was memory (CD45RO+) T cells sorted from blood. The chain combines TRBV4-1 with TRBJ1-1, with D perhaps matching TRBD1 (6 bases). CDR3 nucleotides: TGCGCCAGCAGCCACTTGGACAGCCCGAACACTGAAGCTTTCTTT. Translation gives CASSHLDSPNTEAFF.